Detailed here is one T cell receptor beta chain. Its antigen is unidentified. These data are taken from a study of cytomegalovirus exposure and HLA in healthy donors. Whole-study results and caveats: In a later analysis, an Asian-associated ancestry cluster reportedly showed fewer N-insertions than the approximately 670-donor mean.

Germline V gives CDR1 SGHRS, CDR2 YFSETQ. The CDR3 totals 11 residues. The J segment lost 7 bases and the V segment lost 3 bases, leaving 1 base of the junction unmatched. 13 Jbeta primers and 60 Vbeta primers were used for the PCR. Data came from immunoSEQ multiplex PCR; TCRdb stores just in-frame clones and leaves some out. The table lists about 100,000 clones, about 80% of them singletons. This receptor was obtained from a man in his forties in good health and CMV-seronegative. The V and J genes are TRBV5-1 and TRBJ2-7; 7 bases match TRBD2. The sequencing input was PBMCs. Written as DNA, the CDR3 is TGCGCCAGCAGCTGGGGGGGGGAGCAGTACTTC. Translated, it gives CASSWGGEQYF.